The clone carrying this T cell receptor beta chain was observed once. Its specificity is not known. Cells designated naive CD8 were CD45RO-negative and were positively selected for CCR7, with terminally differentiated effector memory CD45RA+ cells excluded. Study donors comprised healthy, HIV-negative adults devoid of recent acute infection or vaccination. The CDR3 covers 15 residues. The V gene lost 4 bases and the J gene lost 1 base, with 13 bases spanning the gap. Germline-derived CDR1 and CDR2 are KGHSH and LQKENI. These data belong to a study of shared clonotypes between healthy human individuals. Study context: Serving as donors were a couple of women and a few men, whose ages spanned 18 to 49. Whole-study findings and limits: Naive subsets generally had larger estimated richness than memory subsets.

The table came from immunoSEQ multiplex PCR; TCRdb's copy has only in-frame clones and leaves some out. This sample has roughly 2,000,000 clones, with over 85% found just once. This sequence joins TRBV18 and TRBJ1-1, with a tentative D call TRBD1 (5 bases). Specimen: naive CD8+ T cells from PBMCs. This sequence originates from a man in his late teens or twenties in good health. Some clones in this sample may be carry-over from other donors' samples. The CDR3 loop is CASSRTGTENTEAFF. In nucleotides, the CDR3 is TGTGCCAGCTCACGTACCGGGACGGAGAACACTGAAGCTTTCTTT. The variable domain in full, with the rest retrieved from reference TRBV18 and TRBJ1-1, is NAGVMQNPRHLVRRRGQEARLRCSPMKGHSHVYWYRQLPEEGLKFMVYLQKENIIDESGMPKERFSAEFPKEGPSILRIQQVVRGDSAAYFCASSRTGTENTEAFFGQGTRLTVV.